Following are 3 T cell receptor beta chains from one sample sequenced in a study of cytomegalovirus exposure and HLA in healthy donors. A multiplex PCR was run with 60 Vbeta primers and 13 Jbeta primers. Sequenced by immunoSEQ multiplex PCR; TCRdb stores in-frame clones only, minus some. Of 130,000 to 150,000 clones detected, over 60% appear once; the ten largest clones hold approximately 2.1%. Material: PBMCs. The origin of the receptors is a man aged 35 to 55 in good health and CMV-seronegative.

The CDR3 coding sequence is TGTGCCAGCACTAATAGCGGGGGGGCCCGGGAGACCCAGTACTTC. It yields the protein CASTNSGGARETQYF. This rearrangement joins TRBV27 to TRBJ2-5; 11 bases map to TRBD2. The CDR3 extends over 15 amino acids. CDR1 is MNHEY and CDR2 is SMNVEV in the germline V gene (reference sequence). With V trimmed by 7 bases and J by 5 bases, 9 bases remained unmatched.

The chain carries TRBV6-5 and TRBJ2-3, with D possibly TRBD2 on 5 matching bases. V was cut by 3 bases and J by 8 bases, with 12 bases left in between. This CDR3 spans 13 amino acids. Germline CDR1 is MNHEY and CDR2 is SVGAGI. CDR3 amino acids: CASSYAGTGTQYF. CDR3 nucleotide sequence: TGTGCCAGCAGTTATGCGGGTACTGGTACGCAGTATTTT.

This clone was seen a handful of times. The chain couples TRBV28 to TRBJ2-7, with 7 nucleotides matching TRBD2. Looked up from germline, CDR1 is MDHEN and CDR2 is SYDVKM. Unmatched junction bases numbered 20, after V lost 5 bases and J lost 4 bases. CDR3 size: 18 residues. The CDR3 nucleotides are TGTGCCAGCAGTGCCCCCGGAATGACCTGGCTAGCGGCGTACGAGCAGTACTTC. It translates to CASSAPGMTWLAAYEQYF.